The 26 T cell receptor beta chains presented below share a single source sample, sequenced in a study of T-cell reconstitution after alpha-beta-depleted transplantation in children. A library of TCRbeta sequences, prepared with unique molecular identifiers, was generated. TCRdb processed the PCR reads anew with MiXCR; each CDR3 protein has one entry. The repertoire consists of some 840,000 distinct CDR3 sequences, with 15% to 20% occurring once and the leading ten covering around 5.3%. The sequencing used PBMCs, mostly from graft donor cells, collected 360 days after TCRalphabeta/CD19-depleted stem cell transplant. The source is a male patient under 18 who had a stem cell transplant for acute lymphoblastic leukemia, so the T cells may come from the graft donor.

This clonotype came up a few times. The CDR3 loop reads CASSLSGSEAEKLFF. The CDR3 DNA reads TGTGCCAGCAGCTTATCCGGGTCTGAAGCGGAAAAACTGTTTTTT. The chain links TRBV7-9 to TRBJ1-4; D is ambiguous. Germline V gene sequence: CDR1 SEHNR, CDR2 FQNEAQ (reference sequence). The CDR3 consists of 15 residues. V lost 2 bases and J lost 8, with 15 bases in between.

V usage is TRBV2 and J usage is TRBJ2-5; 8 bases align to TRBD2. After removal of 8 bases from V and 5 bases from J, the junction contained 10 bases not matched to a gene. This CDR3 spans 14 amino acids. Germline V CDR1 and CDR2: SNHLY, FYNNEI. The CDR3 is CASAYSGSWETQYF. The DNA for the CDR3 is TGTGCCAGCGCTTACAGCGGGAGTTGGGAGACCCAGTACTTC.

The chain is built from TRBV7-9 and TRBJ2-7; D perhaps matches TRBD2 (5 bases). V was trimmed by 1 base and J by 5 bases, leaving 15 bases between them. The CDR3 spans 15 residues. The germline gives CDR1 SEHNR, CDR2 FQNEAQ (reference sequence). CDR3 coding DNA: TGTGCCAGCAGCTTAGTGGTTTCGGGGATGAACGAGCAGTACTTC. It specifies CASSLVVSGMNEQYF.

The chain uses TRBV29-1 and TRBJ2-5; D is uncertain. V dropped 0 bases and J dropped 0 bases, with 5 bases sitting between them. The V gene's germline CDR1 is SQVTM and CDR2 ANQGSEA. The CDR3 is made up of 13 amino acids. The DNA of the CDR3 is TGCAGCGTTGAAGAAGGAAACCAAGAGACCCAGTACTTC. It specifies CSVEEGNQETQYF.

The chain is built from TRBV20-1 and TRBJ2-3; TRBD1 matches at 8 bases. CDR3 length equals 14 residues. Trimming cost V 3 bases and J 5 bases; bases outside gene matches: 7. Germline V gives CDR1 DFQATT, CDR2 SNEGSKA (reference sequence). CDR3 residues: CSASGQGRIDTQYF. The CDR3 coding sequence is TGCAGTGCTAGCGGACAGGGAAGGATAGATACGCAGTATTTT.

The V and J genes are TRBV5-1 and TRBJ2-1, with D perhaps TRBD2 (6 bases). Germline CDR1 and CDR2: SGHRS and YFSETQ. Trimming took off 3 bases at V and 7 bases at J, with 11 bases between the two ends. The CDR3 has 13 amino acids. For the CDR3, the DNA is TGCGCCAGCAGCTCCTTAGCGGAGAATGAGCAGTTCTTC. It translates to CASSSLAENEQFF.

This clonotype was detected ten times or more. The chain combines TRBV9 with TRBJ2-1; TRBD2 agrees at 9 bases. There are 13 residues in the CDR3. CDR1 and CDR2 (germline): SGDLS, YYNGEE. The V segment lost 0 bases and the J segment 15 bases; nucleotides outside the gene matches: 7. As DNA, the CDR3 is TGTGCCAGCAGCGTAGAACTAGCGGGCCCATGGTTCTTC. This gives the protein CASSVELAGPWFF.

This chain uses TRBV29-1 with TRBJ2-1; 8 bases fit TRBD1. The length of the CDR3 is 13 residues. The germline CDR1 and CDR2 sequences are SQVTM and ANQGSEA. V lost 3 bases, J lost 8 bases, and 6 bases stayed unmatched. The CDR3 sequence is CSVDPTTGDEQFF. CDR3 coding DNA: TGCAGCGTTGACCCAACGACAGGGGATGAGCAGTTCTTC.

The CDR3, as DNA: TGTGCCAGCAGCGTGGGCGGGAGCCTTGAAGCTTTCTTT. Protein product: CASSVGGSLEAFF. The chain joins TRBV9 to TRBJ1-1; D not certain. This CDR3 region has 13 residues. With 2 bases removed from V and 7 bases from J, the gap between germline ends came to 12 bases. Germline assignment: CDR1 SGDLS and CDR2 YYNGEE. The variable domain in full, with the rest retrieved from reference TRBV9 and TRBJ1-1, is DSGVTQTPKHLITATGQRVTLRCSPRSGDLSVYWYQQSLDQGLQFLIQYYNGEERAKGNILERFSAQQFPDLHSELNLSSLELGDSALYFCASSVGGSLEAFFGQGTRLTVV.

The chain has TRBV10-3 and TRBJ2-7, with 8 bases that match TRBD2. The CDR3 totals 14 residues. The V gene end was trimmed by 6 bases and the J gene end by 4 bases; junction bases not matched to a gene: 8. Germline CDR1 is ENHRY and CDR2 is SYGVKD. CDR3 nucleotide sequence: TGTGCCATCAGGGCCGGGACTAGGCCGTACGAGCAGTACTTC. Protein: CAIRAGTRPYEQYF.

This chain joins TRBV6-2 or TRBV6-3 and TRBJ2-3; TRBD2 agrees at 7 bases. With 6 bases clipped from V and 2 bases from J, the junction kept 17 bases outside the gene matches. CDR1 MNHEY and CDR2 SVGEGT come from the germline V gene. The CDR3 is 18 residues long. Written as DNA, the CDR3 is TGTGCCAGCAGCTTCCTGGGTGATGGACTAGGAATCACAGATACGCAGTATTTT. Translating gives CASSFLGDGLGITDTQYF.

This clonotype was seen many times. This CDR3 reads CASSLAAGGSYNEQFF. The CDR3, as DNA: TGCGCCAGCAGCTTGGCGGCGGGAGGCTCCTACAATGAGCAGTTCTTC. This sequence joins TRBV5-1 and TRBJ2-1; 8 bases align to TRBD2. The CDR3 runs 16 residues. The J segment lost 0 bases and the V segment lost 0 bases, leaving 2 bases of the junction unmatched. Germline V gives CDR1 SGHRS, CDR2 YFSETQ.

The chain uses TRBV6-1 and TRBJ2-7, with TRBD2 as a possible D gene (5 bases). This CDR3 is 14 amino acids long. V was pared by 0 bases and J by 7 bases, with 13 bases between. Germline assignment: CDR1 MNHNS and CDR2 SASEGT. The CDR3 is CASSEAMPGGEQYF. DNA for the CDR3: TGTGCCAGCAGTGAAGCGATGCCCGGCGGGGAGCAGTACTTC.

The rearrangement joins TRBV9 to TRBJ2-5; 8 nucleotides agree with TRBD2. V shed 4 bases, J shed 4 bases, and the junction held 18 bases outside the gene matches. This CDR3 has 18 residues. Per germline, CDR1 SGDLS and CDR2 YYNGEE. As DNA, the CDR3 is TGTGCCAGCAGCCCTCGGACTAGCTTAGACGCCTTCCGAGAGACCCAGTACTTC. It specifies CASSPRTSLDAFRETQYF.

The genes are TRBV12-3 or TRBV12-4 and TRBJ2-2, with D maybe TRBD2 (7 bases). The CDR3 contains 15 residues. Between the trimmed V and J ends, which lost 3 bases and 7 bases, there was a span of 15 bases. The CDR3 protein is CASSLMGGLGGELFF. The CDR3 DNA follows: TGTGCCAGCAGTTTGATGGGGGGGCTTGGCGGGGAGCTGTTTTTT.

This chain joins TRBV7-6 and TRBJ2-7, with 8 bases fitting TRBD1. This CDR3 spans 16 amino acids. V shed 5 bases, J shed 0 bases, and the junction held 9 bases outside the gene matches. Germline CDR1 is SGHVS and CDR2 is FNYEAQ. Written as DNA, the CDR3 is TGTGCCAGCAGCGAAGAACGGACAGGGCTCTCCTACGAGCAGTACTTC. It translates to CASSEERTGLSYEQYF. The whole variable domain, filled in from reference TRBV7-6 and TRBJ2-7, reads GAGVSQSPRYKVTKRGQDVALRCDPISGHVSLYWYRQALGQGPEFLTYFNYEAQQDKSGLPNDRFSAERPEGSISTLTIQRTEQRDSAMYRCASSEERTGLSYEQYFGPGTRLTVT.

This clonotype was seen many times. The CDR3, as DNA: TGTGCCAGCAGAAACCGGGACTACCGACACTACGAGCAGTACTTC. It codes for CASRNRDYRHYEQYF. The chain recombines TRBV2 with TRBJ2-7, with 7 bases fitting TRBD2. Unmatched junction bases numbered 11, after V lost 6 bases and J lost 3 bases. There are 15 residues in the CDR3. From germline, CDR1 is SNHLY and CDR2 FYNNEI.

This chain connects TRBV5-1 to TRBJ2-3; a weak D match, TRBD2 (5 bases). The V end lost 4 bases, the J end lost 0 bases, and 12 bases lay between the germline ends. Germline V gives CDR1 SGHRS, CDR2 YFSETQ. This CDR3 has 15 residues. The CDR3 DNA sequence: TGCGCCAGCAGCCCCATTGTAGCGAGCACAGATACGCAGTATTTT. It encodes CASSPIVASTDTQYF. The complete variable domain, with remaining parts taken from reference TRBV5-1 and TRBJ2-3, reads KAGVTQTPRYLIKTRGQQVTLSCSPISGHRSVSWYQQTPGQGLQFLFEYFSETQRNKGNFPGRFSGRQFSNSRSEMNVSTLELGDSALYLCASSPIVASTDTQYFGPGTRLTVL.

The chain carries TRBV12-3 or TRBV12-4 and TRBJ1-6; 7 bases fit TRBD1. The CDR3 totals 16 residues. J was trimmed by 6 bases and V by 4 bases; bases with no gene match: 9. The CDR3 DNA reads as TGTGCCAGCAGTTCCCAGGGGGAATTTTTTAATTCACCCCTCCACTTT. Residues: CASSSQGEFFNSPLHF.

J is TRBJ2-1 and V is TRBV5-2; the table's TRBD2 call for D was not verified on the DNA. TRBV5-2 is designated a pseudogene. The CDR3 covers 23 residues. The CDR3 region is CASKHPPAAVSWNPSGRVDEQFF. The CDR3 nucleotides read TGTGCCAGCAAACATCCTCCAGCAGCGGTCTCCTGGAATCCTAGCGGGAGGGTGGATGAGCAGTTCTTC.

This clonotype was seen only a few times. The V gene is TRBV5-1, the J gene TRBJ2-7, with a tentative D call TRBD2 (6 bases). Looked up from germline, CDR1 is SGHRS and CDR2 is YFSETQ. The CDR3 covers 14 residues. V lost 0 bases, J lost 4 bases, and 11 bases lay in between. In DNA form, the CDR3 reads TGCGCCAGCAGCTTGGACAGACTAGTTTACGAGCAGTACTTC. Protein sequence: CASSLDRLVYEQYF.

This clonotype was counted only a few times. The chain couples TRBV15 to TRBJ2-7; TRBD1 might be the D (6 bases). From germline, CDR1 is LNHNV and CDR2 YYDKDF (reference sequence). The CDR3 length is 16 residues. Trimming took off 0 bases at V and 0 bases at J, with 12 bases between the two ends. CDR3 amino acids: CATSRDRQGSSYEQYF. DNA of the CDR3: TGTGCCACCAGCAGAGATCGGCAGGGGAGCTCCTACGAGCAGTACTTC.

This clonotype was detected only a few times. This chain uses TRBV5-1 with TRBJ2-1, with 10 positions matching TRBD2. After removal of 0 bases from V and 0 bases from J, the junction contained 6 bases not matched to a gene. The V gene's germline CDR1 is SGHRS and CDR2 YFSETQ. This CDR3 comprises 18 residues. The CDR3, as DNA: TGCGCCAGCAGCTTGGCCCTAGCGGGAGTAGGCTCCTACAATGAGCAGTTCTTC. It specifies CASSLALAGVGSYNEQFF.

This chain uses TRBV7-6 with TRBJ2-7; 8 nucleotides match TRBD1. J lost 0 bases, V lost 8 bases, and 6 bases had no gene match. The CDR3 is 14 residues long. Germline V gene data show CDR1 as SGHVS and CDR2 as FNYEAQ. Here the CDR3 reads CASLPDRGSYEQYF. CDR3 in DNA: TGTGCCAGCCTACCCGACAGGGGCTCCTACGAGCAGTACTTC.

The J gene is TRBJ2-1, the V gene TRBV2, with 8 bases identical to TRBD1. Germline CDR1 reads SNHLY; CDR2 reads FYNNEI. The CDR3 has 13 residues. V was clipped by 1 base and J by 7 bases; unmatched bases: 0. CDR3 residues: CASSEDRGNEQFF. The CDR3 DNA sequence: TGTGCCAGCAGTGAAGACAGGGGGAATGAGCAGTTCTTC.

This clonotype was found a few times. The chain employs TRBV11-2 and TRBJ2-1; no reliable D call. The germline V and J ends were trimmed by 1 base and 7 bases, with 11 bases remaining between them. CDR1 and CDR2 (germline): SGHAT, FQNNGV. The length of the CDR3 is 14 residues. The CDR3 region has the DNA TGTGCCAGCAGCTTAGCGGGCCATGGAAATGAGCAGTTCTTC. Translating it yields CASSLAGHGNEQFF.